One TCR beta chain is described in this entry. TCRdb's table, derived via immunoSEQ multiplex PCR, lists solely in-frame clones and lacks some. The sample yields 60,000 to 90,000 clones, about 88% seen once. The data belong to a study of T cell changes during pregnancy in multiple sclerosis. The ends were cut back, 4 bases at V and 0 bases at J, with 4 bases in the middle. This CDR3 is built from 13 residues. Germline values: CDR1 SNHLY, CDR2 FYNNEI. The clonotype was recovered from a female donor with multiple sclerosis, enrolled in a pregnancy study. The chain has TRBV2 and TRBJ1-5; D gene ambiguous. Sequenced here: peripheral blood, sampled before pregnancy. CDR3 in DNA: TGTGCCAGCAGTGCAGGTAGCAATCAGCCCCAGCATTTT. Translation gives CASSAGSNQPQHF.